The subject of this entry is one TCR beta chain. Its cognate antigen is unknown. Isolated RNA was reverse transcribed into cDNA used as the sequencing template. Measured with immunoSEQ multiplex PCR; TCRdb has only the in-frame clones, and not every one. The profile shows fewer than 110,000 clones, 85% to 90% of them singletons. The data belong to a study of CD8+ T cells in alopecia areata. Turning to the study itself: A regimen of oral tofacitinib, 5 to 10 mg twice daily, was given to treated patients. Study-level results: Especially in alopecia totalis/universalis, lesional scalp showed greater clonality than normal scalp did.

Specified treatment: oral pan-JAK inhibitor, 5-10 mg twice daily. The CDR3 covers 17 residues. CDR1 is GTSNPN, CDR2 SVGIG, per germline (reference sequence). Trimming cost V 0 bases and J 3 bases; bases outside gene matches: 11. The sequence came from a human donor with alopecia areata. The specimen comprised CD8+ T cells sorted from blood, sampled at roughly week 30, from a patient treated with tofacitinib. The V call is TRBV30, the J call TRBJ2-3, with 8 positions matching TRBD1. CDR3 DNA sequence: TGTGCCTGGAGTGTAGTCGAGTCGGGACAGGAGACAGATACGCAGTATTTT. It codes for CAWSVVESGQETDTQYF.